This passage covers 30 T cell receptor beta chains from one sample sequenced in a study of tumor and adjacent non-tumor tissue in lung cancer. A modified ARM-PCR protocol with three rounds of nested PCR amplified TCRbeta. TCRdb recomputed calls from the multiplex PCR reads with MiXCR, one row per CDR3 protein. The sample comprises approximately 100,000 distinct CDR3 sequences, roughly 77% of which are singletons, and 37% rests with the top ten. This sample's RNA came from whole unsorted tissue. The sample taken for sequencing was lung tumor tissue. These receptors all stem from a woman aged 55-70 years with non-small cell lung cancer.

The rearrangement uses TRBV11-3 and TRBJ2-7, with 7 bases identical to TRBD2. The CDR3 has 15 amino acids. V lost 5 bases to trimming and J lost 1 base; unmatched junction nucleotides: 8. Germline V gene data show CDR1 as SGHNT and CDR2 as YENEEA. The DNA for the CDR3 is TGTGCCAGCAGCCCCGTGGGGGGGAGGTCCTACGAGCAGTACTTC. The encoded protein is CASSPVGGRSYEQYF.

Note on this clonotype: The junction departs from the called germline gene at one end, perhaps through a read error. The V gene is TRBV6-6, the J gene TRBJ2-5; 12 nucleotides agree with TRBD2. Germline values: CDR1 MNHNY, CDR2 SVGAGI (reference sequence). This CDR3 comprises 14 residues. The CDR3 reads CASRGTSGQVTQYF. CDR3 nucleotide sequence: TGTGCCAGCAGGGGGACTAGCGGGCAAGTGACCCAGTACTTC.

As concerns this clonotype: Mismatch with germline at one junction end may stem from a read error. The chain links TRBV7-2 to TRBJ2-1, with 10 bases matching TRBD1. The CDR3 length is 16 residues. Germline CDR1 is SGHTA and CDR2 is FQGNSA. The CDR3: CASAYPGQGNYNEQSF. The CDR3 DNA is TGTGCCAGCGCCTATCCGGGACAGGGGAACTACAATGAGCAATCCTTC.

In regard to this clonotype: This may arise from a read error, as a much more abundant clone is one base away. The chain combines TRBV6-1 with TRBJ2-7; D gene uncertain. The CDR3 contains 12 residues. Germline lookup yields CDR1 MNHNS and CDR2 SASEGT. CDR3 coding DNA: TGTACCAGCAGTGATGATTTATCCGAGCAGTACTTC. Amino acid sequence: CTSSDDLSEQYF.

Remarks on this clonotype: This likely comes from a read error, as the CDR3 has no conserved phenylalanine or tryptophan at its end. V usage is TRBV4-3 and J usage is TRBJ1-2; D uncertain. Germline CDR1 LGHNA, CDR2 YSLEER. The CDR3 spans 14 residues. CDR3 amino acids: CLSSQDLGVDGYTS. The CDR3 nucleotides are TGCCTCAGCAGCCAAGATCTTGGAGTTGATGGCTACACCTCC.

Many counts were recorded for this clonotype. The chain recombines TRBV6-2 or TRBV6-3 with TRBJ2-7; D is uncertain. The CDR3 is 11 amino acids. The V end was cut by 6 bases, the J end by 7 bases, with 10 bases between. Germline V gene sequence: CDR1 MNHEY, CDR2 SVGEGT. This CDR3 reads CASSPFGEQYF. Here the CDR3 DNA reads TGTGCCAGCAGCCCCTTCGGGGAGCAGTACTTC.

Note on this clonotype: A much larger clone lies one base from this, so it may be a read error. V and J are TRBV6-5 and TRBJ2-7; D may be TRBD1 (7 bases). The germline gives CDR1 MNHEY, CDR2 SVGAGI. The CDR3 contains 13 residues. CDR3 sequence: CTSSHGGGNEQYF. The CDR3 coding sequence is TGTACCAGCAGCCACGGAGGGGGCAACGAGCAGTACTTC.

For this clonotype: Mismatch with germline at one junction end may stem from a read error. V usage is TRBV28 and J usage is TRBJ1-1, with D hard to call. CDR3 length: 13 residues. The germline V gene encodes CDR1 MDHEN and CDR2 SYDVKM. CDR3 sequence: CANSRSLNTVAFF. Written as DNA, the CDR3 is TGTGCCAACAGCCGTTCTCTTAACACTGTAGCTTTCTTT.

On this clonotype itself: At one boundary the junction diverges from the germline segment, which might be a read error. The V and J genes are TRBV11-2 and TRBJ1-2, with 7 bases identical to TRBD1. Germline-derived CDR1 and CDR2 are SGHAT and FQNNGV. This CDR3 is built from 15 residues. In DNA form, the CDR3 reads TGTGACAGCAGCTTAGGGGGCCTCTATCCCTATGACTACACCTTC. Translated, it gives CDSSLGGLYPYDYTF.

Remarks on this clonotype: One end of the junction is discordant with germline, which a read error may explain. Written as DNA, the CDR3 is TGCCCCAGCAGCTCGGGGGCAGATCAAGAGACCCAGTACTTC. Translating it yields CPSSSGADQETQYF. The V call is TRBV11-3, the J call TRBJ2-5, with D perhaps TRBD1 or TRBD2 (6 bases each). The CDR3 extends over 14 amino acids. The germline CDR1 and CDR2 sequences are SGHNT and YENEEA. Full variable domain (missing parts from reference TRBV11-3 and TRBJ2-5): EAGVVQSPRYKIIEKKQPVAFWCNPISGHNTLYWYLQNLGQGPELLIRYENEEAVDDSQLPKDRFSAERLKGVDSTLKIQPAELGDSAVYLCPSSSGADQETQYFGPGTRLLVL.

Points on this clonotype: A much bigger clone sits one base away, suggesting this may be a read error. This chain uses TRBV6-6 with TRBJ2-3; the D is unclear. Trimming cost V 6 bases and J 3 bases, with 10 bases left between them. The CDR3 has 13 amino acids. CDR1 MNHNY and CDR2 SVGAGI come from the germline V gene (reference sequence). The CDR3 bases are TGTGCCAGCAGGGGTCCAGAGACAGATACGCAGTATTTT. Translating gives CASRGPETDTQYF.

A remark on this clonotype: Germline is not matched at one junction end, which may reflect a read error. CDR3 sequence: CASSYSNRDPGNSIYF. The CDR3 DNA reads TGTGCCAGCAGTTACTCGAACAGGGACCCTGGAAACTCCATATATTTT. The rearrangement links TRBV6-5 to TRBJ1-3; perhaps TRBD1 as D (6 bases). Germline assignment: CDR1 MNHEY and CDR2 SVGAGI. The length of the CDR3 is 16 residues.

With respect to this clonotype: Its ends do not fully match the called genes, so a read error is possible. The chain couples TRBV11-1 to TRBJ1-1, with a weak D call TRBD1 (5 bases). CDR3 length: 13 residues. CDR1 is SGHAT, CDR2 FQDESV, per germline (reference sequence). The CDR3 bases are TGTGCCAACAACCGGGACCGCGACACTGAAGCATTCTTT. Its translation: CANNRDRDTEAFF.

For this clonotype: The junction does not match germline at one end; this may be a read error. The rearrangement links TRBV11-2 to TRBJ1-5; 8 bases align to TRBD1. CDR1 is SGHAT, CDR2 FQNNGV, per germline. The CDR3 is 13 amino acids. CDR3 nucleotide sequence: TGTCCCAGCTCCCGGGACAGGTGTCAGCCCCAGGATTTT. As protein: CPSSRDRCQPQDF.

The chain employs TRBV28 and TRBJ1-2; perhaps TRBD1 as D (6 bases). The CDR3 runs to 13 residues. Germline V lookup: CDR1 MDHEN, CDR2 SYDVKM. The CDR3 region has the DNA TGTGCAAGTAGTTTAGGAAAGAGGGACAGCTACACCTTC. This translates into CASSLGKRDSYTF.

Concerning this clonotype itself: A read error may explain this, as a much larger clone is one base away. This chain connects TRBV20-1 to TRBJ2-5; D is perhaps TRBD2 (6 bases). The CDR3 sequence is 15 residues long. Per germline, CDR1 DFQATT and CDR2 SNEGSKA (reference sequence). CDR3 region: CNARHGGVPQGTQYF. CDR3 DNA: TGCAATGCTAGACATGGAGGGGTTCCCCAAGGGACCCAGTACTTC.

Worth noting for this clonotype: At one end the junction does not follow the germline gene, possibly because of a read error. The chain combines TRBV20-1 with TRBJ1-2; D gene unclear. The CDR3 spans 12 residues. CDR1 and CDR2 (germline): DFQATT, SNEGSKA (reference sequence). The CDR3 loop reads CSASCLRSGYTF. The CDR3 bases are TGCAGTGCTAGCTGTCTGCGTTCCGGCTACACATTC.

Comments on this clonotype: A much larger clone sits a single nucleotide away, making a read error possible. CDR3 protein: CVSLRTGEYGYTF. For the CDR3, the DNA is TGTGTCAGCCTTCGGACAGGGGAGTATGGCTACACCTTC. V and J are TRBV28 and TRBJ1-2; TRBD1 agrees at 9 bases. The CDR3 has 13 residues. Germline-derived CDR1 and CDR2 are MDHEN and SYDVKM.

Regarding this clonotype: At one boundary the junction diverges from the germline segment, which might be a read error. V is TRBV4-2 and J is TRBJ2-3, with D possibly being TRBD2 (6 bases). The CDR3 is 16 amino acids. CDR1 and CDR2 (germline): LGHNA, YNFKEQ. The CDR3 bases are TGTGCCAGCAACCAAGTAAGACTAGACGATACAGATACGCAGTATTTT. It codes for CASNQVRLDDTDTQYF.

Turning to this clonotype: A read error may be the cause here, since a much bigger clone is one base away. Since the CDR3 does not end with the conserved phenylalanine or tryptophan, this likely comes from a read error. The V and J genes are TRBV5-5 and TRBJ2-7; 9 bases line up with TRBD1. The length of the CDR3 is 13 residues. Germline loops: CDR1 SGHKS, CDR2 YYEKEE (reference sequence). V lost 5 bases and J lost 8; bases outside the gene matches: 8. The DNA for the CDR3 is TGTGCCAGCAGATTCGACAGGGGGAGACAGCAGTACCTC. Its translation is CASRFDRGRQQYL.

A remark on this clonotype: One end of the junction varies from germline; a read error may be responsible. This CDR3 is CATSEDEGLSPLYF. In nucleotides, the CDR3 is TGTGCCACCAGTGAAGATGAGGGCCTTTCACCCCTCTACTTT. The chain couples TRBV6-1 to TRBJ1-6; no clear D. Germline CDR1 reads MNHNS; CDR2 reads SASEGT. CDR3 size: 14 residues.

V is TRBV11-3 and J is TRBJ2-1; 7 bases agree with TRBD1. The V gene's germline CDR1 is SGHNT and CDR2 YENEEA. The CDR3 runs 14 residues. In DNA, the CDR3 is TGTGTCAGTAGCCTGGGACAGTCTCTCAATGAGCAGTTCTTC. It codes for CVSSLGQSLNEQFF.

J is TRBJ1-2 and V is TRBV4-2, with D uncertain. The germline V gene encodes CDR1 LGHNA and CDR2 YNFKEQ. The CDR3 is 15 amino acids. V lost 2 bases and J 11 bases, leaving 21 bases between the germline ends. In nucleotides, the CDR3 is TGTGCCAGCAGCCAATTGGCCCTACCCAACTGTGGTTACACCTTC. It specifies CASSQLALPNCGYTF.

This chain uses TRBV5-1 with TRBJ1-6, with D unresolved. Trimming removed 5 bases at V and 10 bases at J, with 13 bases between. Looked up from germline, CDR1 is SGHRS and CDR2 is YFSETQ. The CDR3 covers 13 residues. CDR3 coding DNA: TGCGCCAGCAGACTGACCGAATCGTCACCCCTCCACTTT. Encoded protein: CASRLTESSPLHF.

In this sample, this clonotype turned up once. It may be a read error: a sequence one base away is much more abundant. CDR3 residues: CASSLGGSGSTDTQYF. The CDR3, as DNA: TGCGCCAGCAGCTTGGGGGGTAGCGGGAGCACAGATACGCAGTATTTT. The V gene is TRBV5-1, the J gene TRBJ2-3, with 7 bases identical to TRBD2. The CDR3 has 16 amino acids. Germline values: CDR1 SGHRS, CDR2 YFSETQ. After removal of 0 bases from V and 0 bases from J, the junction contained 4 bases not matched to a gene.

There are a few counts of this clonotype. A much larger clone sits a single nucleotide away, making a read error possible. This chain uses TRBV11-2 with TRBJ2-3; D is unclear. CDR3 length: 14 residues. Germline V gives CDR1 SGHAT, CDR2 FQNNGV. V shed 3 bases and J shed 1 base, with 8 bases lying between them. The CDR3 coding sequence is TGTGCCAGCAGCTTGGGCCGTTGCACAGATACGCAGTATTTT. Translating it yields CASSLGRCTDTQYF.

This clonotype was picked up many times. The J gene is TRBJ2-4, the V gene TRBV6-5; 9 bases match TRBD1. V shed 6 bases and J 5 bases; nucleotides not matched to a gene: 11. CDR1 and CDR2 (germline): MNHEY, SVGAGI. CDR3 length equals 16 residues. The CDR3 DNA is TGTGCCAGCAGCTCATACAGGGGGCTGGAGGAAAACATTCAGTACTTC. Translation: CASSSYRGLEENIQYF.

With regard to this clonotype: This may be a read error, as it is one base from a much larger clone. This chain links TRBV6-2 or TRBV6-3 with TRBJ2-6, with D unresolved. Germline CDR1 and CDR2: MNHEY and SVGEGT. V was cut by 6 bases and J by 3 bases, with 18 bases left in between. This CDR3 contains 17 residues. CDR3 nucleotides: TGTGCCAGCAGCCCCGACATCAGTCCCTTTGGGGCCAACGTCCTGACTTTC. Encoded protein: CASSPDISPFGANVLTF.

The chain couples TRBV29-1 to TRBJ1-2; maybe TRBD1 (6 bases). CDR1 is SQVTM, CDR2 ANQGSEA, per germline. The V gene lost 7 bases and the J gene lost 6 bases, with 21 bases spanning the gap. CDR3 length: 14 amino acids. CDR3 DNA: TGCAGCGCTGGGGGGCAAGGGGCGAAAAATGGCTACACCTTC. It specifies CSAGGQGAKNGYTF.

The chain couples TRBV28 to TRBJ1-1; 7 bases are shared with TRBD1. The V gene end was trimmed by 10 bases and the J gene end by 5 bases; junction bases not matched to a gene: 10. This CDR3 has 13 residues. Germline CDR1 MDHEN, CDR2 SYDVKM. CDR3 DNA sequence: TGTGCCACCCTAGGACCACAGGGGACTGAAGCTTTCTTT. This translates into CATLGPQGTEAFF.